This TCR beta chain was recorded in a study of T cell repertoires in cytomegalovirus infection. Study summary: CMV epitopes in the study were HLA-C-restricted (recently identified) and HLA-B-restricted (well studied). Indicated by public TCR beta signatures were CMV infection and matching HLA type. Overall study results and limits: Individuals carrying CMV plus the relevant HLA were identified by cumulative frequency of public TCR beta families. The response measured ex vivo was dominated by TCR beta clonotypes (HLA-C-restricted and CMV-specific).

Each CDR3 protein is one row after TCRdb ran MiXCR on the reads. Of around 710,000 distinct CDR3 sequences in the sample, about 27% are singletons; the top ten hold under 15%. Unmatched junction bases numbered 12, after V lost 8 bases and J lost 1 base. The CDR3 consists of 17 residues. Germline CDR1 is ENHRY and CDR2 is SYGVKD. This clonotype was counted between two and nine times. Its specificity is unknown. The origin of this receptor is a human donor in good health (CMV status not recorded). Some clones in this sample may be carry-over from other donors' samples. The sequences come from cultured CD8+ T cells from PBMCs, collected from culture after CMV antigen stimulation. The rearrangement joins TRBV10-3 to TRBJ2-2, with 8 bases identical to TRBD1. The CDR3 loop is CAILRSGQVKNTGELFF. CDR3 DNA sequence: TGTGCCATCTTACGTTCGGGACAGGTCAAGAACACCGGGGAGCTGTTTTTT.